This TCR beta chain appears in the sequencing data of a study of shared clonotypes between healthy human individuals. Donors comprised healthy HIV-negative adults lacking recent acute infections or vaccinations. The study used approximately 90 million PBMCs per unsorted sample for genomic DNA. The assay was immunoSEQ multiplex PCR, and TCRdb's table has in-frame clones only and misses some. Of fewer than 550,000 clones in the sample, 60% to 80% were seen once. In germline, CDR1 is MNHNY, CDR2 SVGAGI (reference sequence). The length of the CDR3 is 15 residues. V lost 7 bases, J lost 9 bases, and 11 bases stayed unmatched.

Sequenced sample: PBMCs. The receptor was isolated from a woman between 35 and 50 years old in good health. Some clones in this sample may be carry-over from other donors' samples. The chain employs TRBV6-6 and TRBJ2-1, with 11 bases fitting TRBD2. In nucleotides, the CDR3 is TGTGCCAGCACTCTACGGGCTAGCGGGAGGTTTGAGCAGTTCTTC. The encoded protein is CASTLRASGRFEQFF.